A single sample gave rise to the 2 T cell receptor beta chains below, sequenced in a study of human T cells and chemical hapten exposure. Time point given: pre-sensitization, week 0. Treatment specified: therapeutic diphenylcyclopropenone sensitization with weekly scalp DPC. TCRdb redid the calling of the RACE reads with MiXCR, one entry per CDR3 protein. The repertoire has more than 80,000 distinct CDR3 sequences, 10% to 12% of them found once; the top ten carry under 4%. Material: whole blood, obtained in connection with sensitization to the hapten diphenylcyclopropenone (DPC). These receptors came from a woman aged 55-70 years with alopecia areata. Some clones in this sample may be carry-over from other donors' samples.

The V call is TRBV19, the J call TRBJ2-7; no definite D call. The CDR3 runs to 21 residues. V was trimmed by 3 bases and J by 1 base, leaving 31 bases between them. Germline-derived CDR1 and CDR2 are LNHDA and SQIVND (reference sequence). The CDR3: CASSISLPGARRPDLSYEQYF. CDR3 nucleotide sequence: TGTGCCAGTAGTATTAGCCTCCCCGGCGCCCGGCGCCCCGACCTTTCCTACGAGCAGTACTTC.

At least ten counts were recorded for this clonotype. The chain recombines TRBV12-3 or TRBV12-4 with TRBJ1-1, with 9 bases lining up with TRBD1. This CDR3 comprises 16 residues. V lost 5 bases to trimming and J lost 3 bases; unmatched junction nucleotides: 10. In DNA, the CDR3 is TGTGCCAGCAGTGAGGGGACAGGGTTTTCGTACACTGAAGCTTTCTTT. Translation: CASSEGTGFSYTEAFF.